The 11 T cell receptor beta chains below all came from one sample that was sequenced in a study of early T cells in non-severe SARS-CoV-2 infection. Using its own MiXCR run on the 5' RACE reads, TCRdb lists one record per CDR3 protein. The sample has tens of thousands of distinct CDR3 sequences; roughly 9.1% are singletons. Sequencing used whole blood, obtained at baseline. These receptor sequences come from an adult who was a healthcare worker with PCR-confirmed SARS-CoV-2 infection or an uninfected control (not recorded which).

V usage is TRBV7-3 and J usage is TRBJ2-3; D is undetermined. Germline CDR1 SGHTA, CDR2 FQGTGA. The V end was cut by 3 bases, the J end by 1 base, with 5 bases between. The CDR3 is 13 residues long. CDR3 bases: TGTGCCAGCAGCTTTCAGGGCACAGATACGCAGTATTTT. Protein sequence: CASSFQGTDTQYF.

This clonotype was counted a few times. This chain links TRBV5-1 with TRBJ1-5; possible D gene TRBD1, 5 bases. Per the germline V gene, CDR1 is SGHRS and CDR2 is YFSETQ. The V end lost 4 bases, the J end lost 4 bases, and 12 bases lay between the germline ends. This CDR3 is built from 14 residues. The CDR3 loop is CASSPDSFNQPQHF. The CDR3 DNA sequence: TGCGCCAGCAGCCCCGACAGTTTTAATCAGCCCCAGCATTTT.

This clonotype was counted at least ten times. CDR3 amino acids: CSAHDSGGVRNEQFF. The CDR3 DNA reads as TGCAGTGCCCACGATAGCGGGGGGGTGAGGAATGAGCAGTTCTTC. The J gene is TRBJ2-1, the V gene TRBV20-1; TRBD2 matches at 11 bases. The CDR3 loop spans 15 amino acids. The germline gives CDR1 DFQATT, CDR2 SNEGSKA (reference sequence). The J segment lost 7 bases and the V segment lost 6 bases, leaving 11 bases of the junction unmatched.

This rearrangement joins TRBV27 to TRBJ1-2, with TRBD1 matching over 8 bases. Germline-derived CDR1 and CDR2 are MNHEY and SMNVEV (reference sequence). The CDR3 length is 13 residues. V was clipped by 6 bases and J by 8 bases; unmatched bases: 8. CDR3 sequence (DNA): TGTGCCAGCAGCCCGGACAGGGAACTCGGCTACACCTTC. Its translation is CASSPDRELGYTF.

The rearrangement joins TRBV5-1 to TRBJ2-1, with 9 bases aligning to TRBD2. The V gene's germline CDR1 is SGHRS and CDR2 YFSETQ. V dropped 4 bases and J dropped 3; count of bases not matched to a gene: 11. There are 17 residues in the CDR3. The CDR3 sequence: CASSPQPSSGVYNEQFF. The CDR3 region has the DNA TGCGCCAGCAGCCCCCAACCTTCTAGCGGGGTCTACAATGAGCAGTTCTTC.

This clonotype was detected a few times. CDR3 bases: TGCGCCAGCAGCCCACAGGGCCTCTATAATTCACCCCTCCACTTT. Its translation: CASSPQGLYNSPLHF. V gene TRBV5-1 combines with J gene TRBJ1-6, with D perhaps TRBD1 (6 bases). The germline gives CDR1 SGHRS, CDR2 YFSETQ. Trimming stripped 4 bases from V and 3 bases from J, with 11 bases between. The CDR3 has 15 amino acids.

This clonotype was seen at least ten times. CDR3: CASTKERNTEAFF. Here the CDR3 DNA reads TGTGCCAGCACAAAGGAGCGGAACACTGAAGCTTTCTTT. This chain joins TRBV6-2 or TRBV6-3 and TRBJ1-1; D not resolved. V lost 7 bases and J lost 1, with 10 bases in between. Germline values: CDR1 MNHEY, CDR2 SVGEGT. The CDR3 sequence is 13 residues long.

This clonotype appeared a few times. The genes are TRBV20-1 and TRBJ2-5, with TRBD2 identical over 8 bases. Germline assignment: CDR1 DFQATT and CDR2 SNEGSKA (reference sequence). The CDR3 spans 15 residues. The junction had 11 bases not matched to a gene; V was cut back by 3 bases and J by 5 bases. The CDR3 DNA reads as TGCAGTGCTAGTTCTAGCGGGCCCTTGGGGGAGACCCAGTACTTC. It translates to CSASSSGPLGETQYF.

This clonotype was picked up many times. The chain uses TRBV5-1 and TRBJ2-1; 9 nucleotides line up with TRBD1. Trimming cost V 0 bases and J 4 bases; bases outside gene matches: 2. Germline values: CDR1 SGHRS, CDR2 YFSETQ. The CDR3 runs 15 residues. CDR3 protein: CASSLGGTGYNEQFF. As DNA, the CDR3 is TGCGCCAGCAGCTTGGGAGGGACAGGGTACAATGAGCAGTTCTTC.

There are many counts of this clonotype. This chain connects TRBV20-1 to TRBJ2-3, with 7 bases identical to TRBD1. The CDR3 is 15 amino acids. Per the germline V gene, CDR1 is DFQATT and CDR2 is SNEGSKA (reference sequence). Losses at the gene ends were 3 bases for V and 6 bases for J; bases not matched to a gene: 12. The CDR3 loop reads CSASPQGVQRDTQYF. The CDR3 DNA reads TGCAGTGCTAGCCCCCAGGGGGTTCAACGGGATACGCAGTATTTT.

This clonotype showed up many times. The chain has TRBV10-1 and TRBJ2-1; D ambiguous. With 2 bases removed from V and 0 bases from J, the gap between germline ends came to 8 bases. CDR1 and CDR2 from the germline V gene are WNHNN and SYGVQD (reference sequence). CDR3 length: 15 residues. The CDR3 protein is CASSEGISSYNEQFF. The CDR3 bases are TGCGCCAGCAGTGAGGGTATCAGCTCCTACAATGAGCAGTTCTTC.